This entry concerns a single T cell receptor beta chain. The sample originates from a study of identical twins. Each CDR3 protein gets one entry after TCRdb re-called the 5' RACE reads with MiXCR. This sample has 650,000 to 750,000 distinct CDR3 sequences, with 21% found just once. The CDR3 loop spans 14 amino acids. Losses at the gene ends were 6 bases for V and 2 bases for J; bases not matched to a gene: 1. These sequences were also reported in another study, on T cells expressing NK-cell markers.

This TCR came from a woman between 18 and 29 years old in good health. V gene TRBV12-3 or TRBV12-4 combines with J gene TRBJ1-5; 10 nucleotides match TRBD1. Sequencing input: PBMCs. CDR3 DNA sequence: TGTGCCAGCAGGACAGGGGGCGGCAATCAGCCCCAGCATTTT. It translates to CASRTGGGNQPQHF.